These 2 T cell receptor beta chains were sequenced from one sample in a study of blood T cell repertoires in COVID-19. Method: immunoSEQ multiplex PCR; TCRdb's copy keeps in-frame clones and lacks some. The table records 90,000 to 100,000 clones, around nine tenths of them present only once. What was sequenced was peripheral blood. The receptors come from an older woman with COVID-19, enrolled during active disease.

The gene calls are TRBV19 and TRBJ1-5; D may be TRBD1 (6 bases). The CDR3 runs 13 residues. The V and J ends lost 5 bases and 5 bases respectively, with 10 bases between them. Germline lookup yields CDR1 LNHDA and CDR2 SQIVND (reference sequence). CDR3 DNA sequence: TGTGCCAGTAGTTGGGGGCCGGATCAGCCCCAGCATTTT. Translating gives CASSWGPDQPQHF.

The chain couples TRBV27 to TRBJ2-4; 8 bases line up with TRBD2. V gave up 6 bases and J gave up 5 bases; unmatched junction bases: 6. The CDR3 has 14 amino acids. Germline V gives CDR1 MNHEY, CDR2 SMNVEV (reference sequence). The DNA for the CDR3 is TGTGCCAGCAGCCGGGGGGGCCCCCAAAACATTCAGTACTTC. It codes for CASSRGGPQNIQYF.